This is a list of T cell receptor beta chains from one sample in a study of blood T cell repertoires in COVID-19. Sequenced by immunoSEQ multiplex PCR; TCRdb stores in-frame clones only, minus some. The data show 300,000 or so clones, over 75% seen once. The source material was PBMCs or T cells enriched from blood (not recorded which). These receptors originate from a woman aged 25 to 45 who had recovered from COVID-19. Each CDR3 is given with its conserved first and last residue. The order of the fields is CDR3 DNA, CDR3 protein, J gene, clone size, V gene, D gene, CDR3 length. The D gene is left open where the match is weak. Clone size appears in some rows only: once, few, many, or a class for an expanded clone.

cdr3_nt: TGTGCCAGCACCAAGAACACAGGGGCTAATGAAAAACTGTTTTTT
cdr3_aa: CASTKNTGANEKLFF
j_call: TRBJ1-4
clone_size: NA
v_call: TRBV6-5
d_call: TRBD1
cdr3_length: 15

cdr3_nt: TGCGCCAGCAGCTTGACAGGGGAAGGCACCGGGGAGCTGTTTTTT
cdr3_aa: CASSLTGEGTGELFF
j_call: TRBJ2-2
clone_size: NA
v_call: TRBV5-1
d_call: TRBD1
cdr3_length: 15

cdr3_nt: TGTGCTAGTGGTTTGATAGGACAGGCCGAAGCCAAAAACATTCAGTACTTC
cdr3_aa: CASGLIGQAEAKNIQYF
j_call: TRBJ2-4
clone_size: NA
v_call: TRBV12-5
d_call: TRBD1
cdr3_length: 17

cdr3_nt: TGTGCCTGGAGCACGTTCGGGGATGGCTACACCTTC
cdr3_aa: CAWSTFGDGYTF
j_call: TRBJ1-2
clone_size: NA
v_call: TRBV30
d_call: NA
cdr3_length: 12

cdr3_nt: TGTGCCAGCAGCCACAGGGGGATAGAGACCCAGTACTTC
cdr3_aa: CASSHRGIETQYF
j_call: TRBJ2-5
clone_size: NA
v_call: TRBV3-1/TRBV3-2
d_call: TRBD1
cdr3_length: 13

cdr3_nt: TGCAGCGTTGACCCCCATGGGGGCAGGACTGAAGCTTTCTTT
cdr3_aa: CSVDPHGGRTEAFF
j_call: TRBJ1-1
clone_size: NA
v_call: TRBV29-1
d_call: NA
cdr3_length: 14

cdr3_nt: TGTGCCAGTAGTATCGGTCAGGGGGCAGAATCGGAGCAGTTCTTC
cdr3_aa: CASSIGQGAESEQFF
j_call: TRBJ2-1
clone_size: NA
v_call: TRBV19
d_call: TRBD1
cdr3_length: 15

cdr3_nt: TGTGCCTGGGGACAGGGGGGAACTAATGAAAAACTGTTTTTT
cdr3_aa: CAWGQGGTNEKLFF
j_call: TRBJ1-4
clone_size: once
v_call: TRBV30
d_call: TRBD1
cdr3_length: 14

cdr3_nt: TGTGCCACCAGTGAAAGGGGTTCCGACACCGGGGAGCTGTTTTTT
cdr3_aa: CATSERGSDTGELFF
j_call: TRBJ2-2
clone_size: NA
v_call: TRBV24-1
d_call: NA
cdr3_length: 15

cdr3_nt: TGTGCCACCAGCAGAGATCGGACTAGGGGTCATGAGCAGTTCTTC
cdr3_aa: CATSRDRTRGHEQFF
j_call: TRBJ2-1
clone_size: once
v_call: TRBV15
d_call: TRBD2
cdr3_length: 15

cdr3_nt: TGTGCCAGCAGCCTCCTTGGCGGGGGGTCAGATGAGCAGTTCTTC
cdr3_aa: CASSLLGGGSDEQFF
j_call: TRBJ2-1
clone_size: NA
v_call: TRBV16
d_call: TRBD2
cdr3_length: 15

cdr3_nt: TGTGCCAGCAGGGGCAGGGACAAGGGCGTAAACATTCAGTACTTC
cdr3_aa: CASRGRDKGVNIQYF
j_call: TRBJ2-4
clone_size: NA
v_call: TRBV28
d_call: NA
cdr3_length: 15

cdr3_nt: TGTGCCAGCAGCTCAGGGACAGCGCACTCACCCCTCCACTTT
cdr3_aa: CASSSGTAHSPLHF
j_call: TRBJ1-6
clone_size: NA
v_call: TRBV9
d_call: TRBD1
cdr3_length: 14

cdr3_nt: TGTGCCAGCAGCCCTAGAGGGCCAGTTTACGCGAACACCGGGGAGCTGTTTTTT
cdr3_aa: CASSPRGPVYANTGELFF
j_call: TRBJ2-2
clone_size: NA
v_call: TRBV9
d_call: NA
cdr3_length: 18

cdr3_nt: TGTGCCATCAGTGCTGACAGGGCTGAAGCTTTCTTT
cdr3_aa: CAISADRAEAFF
j_call: TRBJ1-1
clone_size: NA
v_call: TRBV10-3
d_call: TRBD1
cdr3_length: 12

cdr3_nt: TGTGCCAGCAGTAATCAGGGGGCCGGTGAGCAGTTCTTC
cdr3_aa: CASSNQGAGEQFF
j_call: TRBJ2-1
clone_size: NA
v_call: TRBV6-5
d_call: TRBD1
cdr3_length: 13

cdr3_nt: TGTGCCAGCATCGGGGCGGGGGTTTACGAGCAGTACTTC
cdr3_aa: CASIGAGVYEQYF
j_call: TRBJ2-7
clone_size: NA
v_call: TRBV28
d_call: TRBD2
cdr3_length: 13

cdr3_nt: TGTGCCAGTAGTATTATGACAGCCTCTGGAAACACCATATATTTT
cdr3_aa: CASSIMTASGNTIYF
j_call: TRBJ1-3
clone_size: once
v_call: TRBV19
d_call: NA
cdr3_length: 15

cdr3_nt: TGTGCCAGCAGGCTACAGGGGTCCTCTGGAAACACCATATATTTT
cdr3_aa: CASRLQGSSGNTIYF
j_call: TRBJ1-3
clone_size: NA
v_call: TRBV6-5
d_call: TRBD1
cdr3_length: 15

cdr3_nt: TGTGCCAGCAGCCAAGGGGGCAACGAGCAGTACTTC
cdr3_aa: CASSQGGNEQYF
j_call: TRBJ2-7
clone_size: NA
v_call: TRBV3-1/TRBV3-2
d_call: NA
cdr3_length: 12

cdr3_nt: TGCACCAGCAGCCTAAAGGGGGGGGGAGGCTATGGCTACACCTTC
cdr3_aa: CTSSLKGGGGYGYTF
j_call: TRBJ1-2
clone_size: NA
v_call: TRBV1
d_call: NA
cdr3_length: 15

cdr3_nt: TGTGCCAGCAGTCCCCGACAGGGTACATGGTTGGACTTC
cdr3_aa: CASSPRQGTWLDF
j_call: TRBJ2-4
clone_size: NA
v_call: TRBV6-2/TRBV6-3
d_call: TRBD1
cdr3_length: 13

cdr3_nt: TGTGCCAGCAGTTACTCGCAGGACAAAGAGGACTATGGCTACACCTTC
cdr3_aa: CASSYSQDKEDYGYTF
j_call: TRBJ1-2
clone_size: NA
v_call: TRBV6-5
d_call: NA
cdr3_length: 16

cdr3_nt: TGTGCCAGCAGCCCTGGGAGGGGGGCAAGGCAGTACTTC
cdr3_aa: CASSPGRGARQYF
j_call: TRBJ2-7
clone_size: once
v_call: TRBV7-6
d_call: NA
cdr3_length: 13

cdr3_nt: TGCGCCAGCAGCCAAGAGAGAATTGGCGGGGGGGCCGCGGAGACCCAGTACTTC
cdr3_aa: CASSQERIGGGAAETQYF
j_call: TRBJ2-5
clone_size: NA
v_call: TRBV4-1
d_call: TRBD2
cdr3_length: 18